The clone carrying this T cell receptor beta chain was counted ten times or more. A library of TCRbeta sequences, prepared with unique molecular identifiers, was generated. TCRdb processed the PCR reads anew with MiXCR; each CDR3 protein has one entry. The sample includes around 400,000 distinct CDR3 sequences, approximately 10% seen only once; the top ten take over 4.5%. These data are taken from a study of T-cell reconstitution after alpha-beta-depleted transplantation in children. Trimming left V 5 bases short and J 8 bases short, with 9 bases between. The CDR3 consists of 11 residues. CDR1 is MNHEY and CDR2 is SVGEGT in the germline V gene.

This sequence was found in a human donor who donated a stem cell graft to a child with acute myeloid leukemia. This material consisted of PBMCs from the stem cell graft donor, taken from the stem cell graft. The chain links TRBV6-2 or TRBV6-3 to TRBJ1-1, with no clear D. The CDR3: CASSIGREAFF. DNA for the CDR3: TGTGCCAGCAGTATCGGCCGGGAAGCTTTCTTT.